Listed below are T cell receptor beta chains from one sample, sequenced in a study of T cell repertoires in cytomegalovirus infection. TCRdb itself ran the reads through MiXCR, one entry per CDR3 protein. Among about 100,000 distinct CDR3 sequences listed, approximately 15% were seen once. The sample comprised PBMCs. The receptors come from a human donor in good health (CMV status not recorded). Some clones in this sample may be carry-over from other donors' samples. CDR3s include the opening cysteine and the closing phenylalanine or tryptophan. D genes are given only for firm matches. Size is omitted from some rows. Given values are once, few, many or a class for expanded clones.

d_call	cdr3_length	v_call	clone_size	j_call	cdr3_nt	cdr3_aa
NA	13	TRBV3-1	NA	TRBJ1-6	TGTGCCAGCAGCCAGGGGGGTGGTTCACCCCTCCACTTT	CASSQGGGSPLHF
NA	15	TRBV9	NA	TRBJ2-2	TGTGCCAGCAGACCTCAGCGGGTGAACACCGGGGAGCTGTTTTTT	CASRPQRVNTGELFF
NA	16	TRBV7-8	many	TRBJ2-5	TGTGCCAGCAGCTCAGGACCCTTCTCAAGGGGAGAGACCCAGTACTTC	CASSSGPFSRGETQYF
NA	14	TRBV7-8	many	TRBJ1-4	TGTGCCAGCAGCTCCTCAGCAACTAATGAAAAACTGTTTTTT	CASSSSATNEKLFF
TRBD1	16	TRBV7-3	few	TRBJ2-3	TGTGCCAGCAGCCCACGACAGGGGGCAGGGTCAGATACGCAGTATTTT	CASSPRQGAGSDTQYF
NA	15	TRBV5-5	NA	TRBJ1-5	TGTGCCAGCAGCGTTTCACCGGGACAATTTCAGCCCCAGCATTTT	CASSVSPGQFQPQHF
TRBD2	13	TRBV2	few	TRBJ2-3	TGTGCCAGCAGAGGGACTAGCGCAGATACGCAGTATTTT	CASRGTSADTQYF
NA	13	TRBV2	NA	TRBJ2-1	TGTGCCAGCAGTGAAAATCAGGGGAATGAGCAGTTCTTC	CASSENQGNEQFF
NA	15	TRBV11-2	few	TRBJ1-2	TGTGCCAGCAGCTTAGCCCGTCGCGGTCCCAATGGCTACACCTTC	CASSLARRGPNGYTF
TRBD1	14	TRBV7-2	many	TRBJ2-7	TGTGCCAGCAGCTTTGACAGGGAATATGGCGAGCAGTACTTC	CASSFDREYGEQYF
NA	13	TRBV7-3	few	TRBJ2-3	TGTGCCAGCAGCTCTAGAACTTCAGATACGCAGTATTTT	CASSSRTSDTQYF
NA	10	TRBV2	NA	TRBJ2-5	TGTGCCAGCAGTGGCAGGGCCCAGTACTTC	CASSGRAQYF
TRBD1	15	TRBV7-3	many	TRBJ2-7	TGTGCCAGCAGCGTCGAGGGGGCTGTGGGATACGAGCAGTACTTC	CASSVEGAVGYEQYF
NA	13	TRBV20-1	few	TRBJ1-1	TGCAGTGCTAGCCCGATCCTGAGCACTGAAGCTTTCTTT	CSASPILSTEAFF
NA	11	TRBV2	many	TRBJ1-1	TGTGCCAGCAGCCGGGGAACTGAAGCTTTCTTT	CASSRGTEAFF
TRBD2	14	TRBV20-1	NA	TRBJ2-7	TGCAGTGCTAGAGAGGGGACTAGTTTCCACGAGCAGTACTTC	CSAREGTSFHEQYF
TRBD1	15	TRBV14	NA	TRBJ2-7	TGTGCCAGCAGCCTCTCCGGGACAGGGAGATACGAGCAGTACTTC	CASSLSGTGRYEQYF
TRBD1	14	TRBV7-2	many	TRBJ1-2	TGTGCCAGCAGTCGACAGGGTGGGGTATATGGCTACACCTTC	CASSRQGGVYGYTF
NA	12	TRBV19	few	TRBJ1-1	TGTGCCAGTAGATGGGAAGGGACTGAAGCTTTCTTT	CASRWEGTEAFF
NA	16	TRBV27	many	TRBJ2-2	TGTGCCAGCAGCTTCAGGATTCTCGATAACACCGGGGAGCTGTTTTTT	CASSFRILDNTGELFF
NA	16	TRBV7-9	NA	TRBJ1-3	TGTGCCAGCAGCTACCCACAGGGTTGGCCAGGAAACACCATATATTTT	CASSYPQGWPGNTIYF
NA	16	TRBV18	few	TRBJ1-4	TGTGCCAGCTCTCAGACTGTGGTTGCAACTAATGAAAAACTGTTTTTT	CASSQTVVATNEKLFF
TRBD2	17	TRBV3-1	NA	TRBJ2-7	TGTGCCAGCAGCCAAGGACTAGCGGGGCAAACCTCCTACGAGCAGTACTTC	CASSQGLAGQTSYEQYF
NA	12	TRBV7-6	few	TRBJ1-2	TGTGCCAGCAGCTTATTCACCGATGGCTACACCTTC	CASSLFTDGYTF
TRBD1	16	TRBV20-1	few	TRBJ2-7	TGCAGTGCTAGATCCTCCGGGACAGGGTCCTCGGGCGAGCAGTACTTC	CSARSSGTGSSGEQYF
NA	15	TRBV7-2	many	TRBJ2-3	TGTGCCAGCAGCTTAGCGTTACGGAGCACAGATACGCAGTATTTT	CASSLALRSTDTQYF
NA	14	TRBV28	few	TRBJ2-6	TGTGCCAGCACTGGGGCATATGGGGCCAACGTCCTGACTTTC	CASTGAYGANVLTF
TRBD1	17	TRBV12-3/TRBV12-4	many	TRBJ1-1	TGTGCCAGCAGTCCCACTGTTGGGACAGGGCCTAGCACTGAAGCTTTCTTT	CASSPTVGTGPSTEAFF